The present T cell receptor beta chain was sequenced within a study of T-cell reconstitution after alpha-beta-depleted transplantation in children. Study-wide points: Approximately two months post-transplant, alpha-beta T cells reportedly originated from several hundred expanded graft clones. From surviving recipient T cells and thymic progenitors came the high day-60 TCRbeta diversity observed in some patients. One year after transplant, T-cell counts and diversity came mostly from newly produced T cells.

This clonotype was seen many times. No antigen is known for it. This CDR3 is 12 amino acids long. Germline CDR1 is SGDLS and CDR2 is YYNGEE. The junction had 2 bases not matched to a gene; V was cut back by 5 bases and J by 7 bases. As it was prepared, the TCRbeta library received unique molecular identifiers. Each CDR3 protein gets one entry after TCRdb re-called the PCR reads with MiXCR. The sample includes under 300,000 distinct CDR3 sequences, more than 9% of them seen just once. The V gene is TRBV9, the J gene TRBJ2-1; 8 nucleotides line up with TRBD2. The source material was peripheral blood, sampled 180 days after TCRalphabeta/CD19-depleted stem cell transplant. The receptor was isolated from a male patient under 10 years old who had a stem cell transplant for chronic granulomatous disease, so the T cells may come from the graft donor. CDR3 residues: CASRTSVNEQFF. In DNA, the CDR3 is TGTGCCAGCAGGACTAGCGTTAATGAGCAGTTCTTC.